Shown below are 14 T cell receptor beta chains from a single sample sequenced in a study of blood T cell repertoires in COVID-19 (dated by TCRdb to the early 2020s). Library preparation was by the immunoSEQ multiplex PCR assay. This is the immuneACCESS table as TCRdb keeps it, with only in-frame sequences that have V and J called. A part of the clones is gone; compared with another copy, unresolved V genes explain less than half, and the rest is unexplained. The sample table holds nearly 300,000 clones, of which roughly 80% were seen once. About 1.6% of the sample lies in the top ten. The specimen sequenced was peripheral blood. These receptors were collected from a human donor with COVID-19, enrolled during active disease. The donor label of this sample is uncertain.

In its sample, this clone was seen once. The CDR3 sequence is CASSPNPRTGGVGYTF. Here the CDR3 DNA reads TGTGCCAGTAGTCCTAACCCTCGAACAGGGGGCGTTGGCTACACCTTC. This sequence joins TRBV19 and TRBJ1-2; TRBD1 agrees at 9 bases. Germline V gene lookup returns CDR1 LNHDA and CDR2 SQIVND (reference sequence). The CDR3 contains 16 residues. After removal of 5 bases from V and 7 bases from J, the junction contained 14 bases not matched to a gene.

The CDR3: CASSQNWRQDYEQYF. DNA for the CDR3: TGTGCCAGCAGCCAAAATTGGCGCCAGGACTACGAGCAGTACTTC. The V call is TRBV16, the J call TRBJ2-7; D is unclear. Germline CDR1 reads KGHSY; CDR2 reads FQNENV. V shed 2 bases and J shed 3 bases, with 14 bases lying between them. This CDR3 is 15 amino acids long.

The J gene is TRBJ2-5, the V gene TRBV11-2; D possibly corresponds to TRBD2 (7 bases). Germline lookup yields CDR1 SGHAT and CDR2 FQNNGV. Trimming stripped 4 bases from V and 14 bases from J, with 23 bases between. The CDR3 loop spans 14 amino acids. CDR3 DNA sequence: TGTGCCAGCAGCTCGTTTCAGGGGCGGGGGACGAGATACTTC. Translating gives CASSSFQGRGTRYF.

The rearrangement joins TRBV29-1 to TRBJ1-3, with 8 nucleotides matching TRBD1. The CDR3 is 14 amino acids. The junction had 4 bases not matched to a gene; V was cut back by 4 bases and J by 2 bases. Germline CDR1 SQVTM, CDR2 ANQGSEA. The CDR3 DNA follows: TGCAGCGTTGGACAGGGGCCCCCTGGAAACACCATATATTTT. As protein: CSVGQGPPGNTIYF.

The chain is built from TRBV20-1 and TRBJ2-6; D uncertain. Trimming cost V 3 bases and J 2 bases, with 11 bases left between them. CDR1 and CDR2 (germline): DFQATT, SNEGSKA (reference sequence). This CDR3 spans 15 amino acids. The CDR3 nucleotides are TGCAGTGCTAGTTTCTACGCTACTGGGGCCAACGTCCTGACTTTC. Its translation: CSASFYATGANVLTF.

This chain uses TRBV3-1 (or the pseudogene TRBV3-2) with TRBJ2-5; D not certain. V lost 5 bases to trimming and J lost 2 bases, with 3 bases between them. Germline V CDR1 and CDR2: LGHDT, YNNKEL (reference sequence). The CDR3 contains 11 residues. For the CDR3, the DNA is TGTGCCAGCAGCTATCAAGAGACCCAGTACTTC. It specifies CASSYQETQYF.

V is TRBV30 and J is TRBJ1-2; tentatively, D is TRBD1 (5 bases). V dropped 8 bases and J dropped 0 bases, with 10 bases sitting between them. There are 12 residues in the CDR3. Germline V gives CDR1 GTSNPN, CDR2 SVGIG (reference sequence). For the CDR3, the DNA is TGTGCCGGGGGTAGAGCTAACTATGGCTACACCTTC. Its protein product is CAGGRANYGYTF.

This clone was seen a single time. The chain is built from TRBV5-3 and TRBJ2-7; D gene uncertain. TRBV5-3 belongs to the ORF category, with a function that is uncertain. This CDR3 contains 15 residues. The V end lost 0 bases, the J end lost 6 bases, and 16 bases lay between the germline ends. CDR3 loop: CARSLEAGHLLEQYF. DNA for the CDR3: TGTGCCAGAAGCTTGGAGGCAGGTCATCTACTCGAGCAGTACTTC.

This chain connects TRBV15 to TRBJ2-7; 7 bases map to TRBD1. J gave up 6 bases and V 2 bases, and 7 bases lay outside the gene matches. CDR1 LNHNV and CDR2 YYDKDF come from the germline V gene (reference sequence). The CDR3 covers 14 residues. The CDR3 spells CATSRTVTGAEQYF. CDR3 nucleotides: TGTGCCACCAGCAGAACCGTCACAGGGGCCGAGCAGTACTTC.

The rearrangement uses TRBV20-1 and TRBJ1-1; D is perhaps TRBD1 (5 bases). The CDR3 spans 11 residues. Trimming took 1 base from V and 6 from J, leaving 6 bases between them. CDR1 and CDR2 from the germline V gene are DFQATT and SNEGSKA (reference sequence). CDR3 nucleotides: TGCAGTGCTAGAGGACAGCCTGAAGCTTTCTTT. It yields the protein CSARGQPEAFF.

The rearrangement joins TRBV6-1 to TRBJ1-5; 7 bases fit TRBD1. The ends lost 2 bases at V and 5 bases at J; junction bases unmatched: 15. The CDR3 runs 18 residues. Germline CDR1 MNHNS, CDR2 SASEGT. This CDR3 reads CASSELGRGTIYDQPQHF. In DNA, the CDR3 is TGTGCCAGCAGTGAACTCGGCAGGGGGACGATTTATGATCAGCCCCAGCATTTT.

This clone is a singleton in its sample. Other DNA variants within this sample encode the same CDR3. The chain employs TRBV7-9 and TRBJ1-3; D remains ambiguous. Trimming removed 1 base at V and 0 bases at J, with 7 bases between. The CDR3 has 15 residues. Germline V gene sequence: CDR1 SEHNR, CDR2 FQNEAQ (reference sequence). In nucleotides, the CDR3 is TGTGCCAGCAGCTTAGGAGGGAGCTCTGGAAACACCATATATTTT. It is translated as CASSLGGSSGNTIYF. Variable domain in full (rest from reference TRBV7-9 and TRBJ1-3): DTGVSQNPRHKITKRGQNVTFRCDPISEHNRLYWYRQTLGQGPEFLTYFQNEAQLEKSRLLSDRFSAERPKGSFSTLEIQRTEQGDSAMYLCASSLGGSSGNTIYFGEGSWLTVV.

The CDR3 DNA reads as TGTGCCACCAGTGAACAGGCCGCCTACGAGCAGTACTTC. The encoded protein is CATSEQAAYEQYF. The chain uses TRBV24-1 and TRBJ2-7; possibly TRBD1 for D (5 bases). CDR1 KGHDR and CDR2 SFDVKD come from the germline V gene. The CDR3 is 13 amino acids. Trimming pared 4 bases from V and 2 bases from J, leaving 8 bases between.

V and J are TRBV9 and TRBJ2-1, with 8 bases that match TRBD2. The CDR3 covers 17 residues. CDR1 SGDLS and CDR2 YYNGEE come from the germline V gene. V lost 5 bases to trimming and J lost 0 bases; unmatched junction nucleotides: 10. CDR3 loop: CASSEASGSSSYNEQFF. For the CDR3, the DNA is TGTGCCAGCAGTGAGGCTAGCGGGTCGAGCTCCTACAATGAGCAGTTCTTC.